This TCR beta chain was sequenced for a study of regulatory T cells in long-lasting Graves disease. This clonotype was detected a few times. The antigen is unknown. Through Arm-PCR of CDR3 regions and iRepertoire HTBI primers, TCR beta libraries were built. MiXCR, run by TCRdb on the multiplex PCR reads, gives a single entry per CDR3 protein. The sample has around 400,000 distinct CDR3 sequences, roughly a fifth seen once. Trimming stripped 7 bases from V and 6 bases from J, with 16 bases between. The germline V gene encodes CDR1 MNHEY and CDR2 SVGEGT. The CDR3 loop spans 14 amino acids. Points from the study as a whole: TRBV28 was favored in persistent disease, as were TRBJ1-2 and TRBJ2-5.

Indicated time point: persistent/refractory GD, antithyroid drugs over 5 years with positive TRAb. The TCR library used RNA extracted from PBMCs. The chain carries TRBV6-2 or TRBV6-3 and TRBJ2-4, with a possible D match to TRBD1 (6 bases). Sequences were derived from peripheral blood mononuclear cells (PBMCs), sampled when the disease was refractory, from a patient treated with antithyroid drugs. The clonotype originates from a female donor with Graves disease. The CDR3 protein is CASNRDIRGNIQYF. The DNA for the CDR3 is TGTGCCAGCAATCGGGACATCCGAGGAAACATTCAGTACTTC.